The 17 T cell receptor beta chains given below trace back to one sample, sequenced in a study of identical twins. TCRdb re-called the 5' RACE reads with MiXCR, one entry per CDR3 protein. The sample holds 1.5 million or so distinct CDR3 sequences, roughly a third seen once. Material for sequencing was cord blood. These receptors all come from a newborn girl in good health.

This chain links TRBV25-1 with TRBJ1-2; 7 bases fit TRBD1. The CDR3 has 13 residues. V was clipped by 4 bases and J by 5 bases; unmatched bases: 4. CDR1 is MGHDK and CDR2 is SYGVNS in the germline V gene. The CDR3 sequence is CASSAPGQYGYTF. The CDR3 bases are TGTGCCAGCAGTGCACCGGGACAGTATGGCTACACCTTC.

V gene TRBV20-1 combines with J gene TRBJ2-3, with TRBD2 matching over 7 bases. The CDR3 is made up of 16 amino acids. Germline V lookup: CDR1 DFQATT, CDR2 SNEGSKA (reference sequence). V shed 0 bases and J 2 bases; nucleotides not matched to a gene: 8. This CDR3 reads CSARDLASGNTDTQYF. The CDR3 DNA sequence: TGCAGTGCTAGAGATCTGGCTAGCGGTAACACAGATACGCAGTATTTT.

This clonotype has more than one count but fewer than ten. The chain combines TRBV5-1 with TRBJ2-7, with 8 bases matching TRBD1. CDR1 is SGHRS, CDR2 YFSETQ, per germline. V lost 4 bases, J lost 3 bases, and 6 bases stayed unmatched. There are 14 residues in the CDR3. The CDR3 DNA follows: TGCGCCAGCAGCCCGGACAGGGCCGACTACGAGCAGTACTTC. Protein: CASSPDRADYEQYF.

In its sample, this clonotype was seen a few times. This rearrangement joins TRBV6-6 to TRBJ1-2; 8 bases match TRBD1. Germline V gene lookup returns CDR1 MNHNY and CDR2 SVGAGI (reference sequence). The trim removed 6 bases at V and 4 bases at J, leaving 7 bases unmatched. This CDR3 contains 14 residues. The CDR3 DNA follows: TGTGCCAGCAGCTCCAGGGACAGGCCCTATGGCTACACCTTC. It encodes CASSSRDRPYGYTF.

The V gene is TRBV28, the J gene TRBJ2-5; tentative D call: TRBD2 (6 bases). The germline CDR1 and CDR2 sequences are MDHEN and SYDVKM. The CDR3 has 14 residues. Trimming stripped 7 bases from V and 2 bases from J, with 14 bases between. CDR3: CASTPGDWQETQYF. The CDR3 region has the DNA TGTGCCAGCACTCCTGGGGACTGGCAAGAGACCCAGTACTTC.

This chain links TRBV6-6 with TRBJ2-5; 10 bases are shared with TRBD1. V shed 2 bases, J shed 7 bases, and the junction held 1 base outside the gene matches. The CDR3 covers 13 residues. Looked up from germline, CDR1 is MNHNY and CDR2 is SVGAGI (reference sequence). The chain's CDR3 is CASSYRTGGTQYF. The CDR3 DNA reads TGTGCCAGCAGTTACAGGACAGGGGGGACCCAGTACTTC.

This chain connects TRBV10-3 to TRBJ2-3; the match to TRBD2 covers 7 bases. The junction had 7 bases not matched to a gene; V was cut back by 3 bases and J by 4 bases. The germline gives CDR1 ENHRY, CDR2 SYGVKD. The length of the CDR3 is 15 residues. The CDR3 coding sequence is TGTGCCATCAGTGAACTAGCGAGTTCGGCAGATACGCAGTATTTT. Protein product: CAISELASSADTQYF.

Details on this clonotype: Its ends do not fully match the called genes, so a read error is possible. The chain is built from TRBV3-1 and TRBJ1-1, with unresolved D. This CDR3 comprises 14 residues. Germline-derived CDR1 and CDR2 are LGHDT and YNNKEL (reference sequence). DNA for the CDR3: TGTGCCAGCAGCCAAGCATGGCAGAACACTGAAGCCTTCTTT. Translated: CASSQAWQNTEAFF.

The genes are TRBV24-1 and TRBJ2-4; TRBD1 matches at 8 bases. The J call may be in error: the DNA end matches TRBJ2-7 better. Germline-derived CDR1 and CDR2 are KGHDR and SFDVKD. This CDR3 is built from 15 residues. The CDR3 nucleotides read TGTGCCACCAGTGATTCTGGGACAGGTTACTACGAGCAGTACTTC. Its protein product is CATSDSGTGYYEQYF.

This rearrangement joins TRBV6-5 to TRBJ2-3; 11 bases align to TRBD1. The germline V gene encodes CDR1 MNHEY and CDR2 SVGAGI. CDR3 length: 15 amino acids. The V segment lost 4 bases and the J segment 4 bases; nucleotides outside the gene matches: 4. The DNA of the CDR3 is TGTGCCAGCAGTTCGGACAGGGGGCTTGCAGATACGCAGTATTTT. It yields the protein CASSSDRGLADTQYF.

CDR3 DNA sequence: TGTGCCAGCAGCTCGGACAGGGGAAGGGGCCAAGAGACCCAGTACTTC. It yields the protein CASSSDRGRGQETQYF. The chain recombines TRBV13 with TRBJ2-5; TRBD1 aligns across 9 bases. The trim removed 4 bases at V and 1 base at J, leaving 7 bases unmatched. Germline assignment: CDR1 PRHDT and CDR2 FYEKMQ (reference sequence). The CDR3 has 16 amino acids.

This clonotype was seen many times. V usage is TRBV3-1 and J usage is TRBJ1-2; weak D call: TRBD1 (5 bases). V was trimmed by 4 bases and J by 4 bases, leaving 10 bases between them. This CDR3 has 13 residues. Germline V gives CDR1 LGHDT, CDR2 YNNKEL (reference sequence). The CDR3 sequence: CASSRDDSYGYTF. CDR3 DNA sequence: TGTGCCAGCAGCCGGGATGACAGCTATGGCTACACCTTC.

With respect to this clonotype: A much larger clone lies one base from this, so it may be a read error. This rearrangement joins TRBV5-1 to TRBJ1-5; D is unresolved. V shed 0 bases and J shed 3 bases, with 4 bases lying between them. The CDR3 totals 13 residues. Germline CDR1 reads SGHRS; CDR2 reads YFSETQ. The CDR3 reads CASSLDDNQPQHF. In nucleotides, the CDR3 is TGCGCCAGCAGCTTGGACGACAATCAGCCCCAGCATTTT.

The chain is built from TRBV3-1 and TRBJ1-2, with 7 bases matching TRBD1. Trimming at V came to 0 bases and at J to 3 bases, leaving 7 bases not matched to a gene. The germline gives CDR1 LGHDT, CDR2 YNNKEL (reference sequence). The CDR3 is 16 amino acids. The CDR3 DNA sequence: TGTGCCAGCAGCCAAGAACCCCGCGACAGGGACTATGGCTACACCTTC. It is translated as CASSQEPRDRDYGYTF.

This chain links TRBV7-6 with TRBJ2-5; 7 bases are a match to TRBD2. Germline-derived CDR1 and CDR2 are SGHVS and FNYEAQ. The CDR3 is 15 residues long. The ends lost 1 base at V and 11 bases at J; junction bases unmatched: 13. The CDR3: CASSLGLAAHNEQYF. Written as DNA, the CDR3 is TGTGCCAGCAGCTTAGGCCTAGCGGCCCACAATGAGCAGTACTTC.

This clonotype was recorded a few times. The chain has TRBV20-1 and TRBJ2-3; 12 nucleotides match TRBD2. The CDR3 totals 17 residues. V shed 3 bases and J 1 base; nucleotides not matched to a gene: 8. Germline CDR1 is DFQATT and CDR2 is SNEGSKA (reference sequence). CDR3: CSASPSGRGTRTDTQYF. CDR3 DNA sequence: TGCAGTGCTAGTCCTAGCGGGAGGGGAACCCGCACAGATACGCAGTATTTT.

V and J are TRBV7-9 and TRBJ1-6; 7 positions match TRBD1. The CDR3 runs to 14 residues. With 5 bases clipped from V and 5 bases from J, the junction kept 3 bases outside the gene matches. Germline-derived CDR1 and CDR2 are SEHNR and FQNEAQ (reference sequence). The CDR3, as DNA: TGTGCCAGCAGCGGACAGGTCCATAATTCACCCCTCCACTTT. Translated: CASSGQVHNSPLHF.